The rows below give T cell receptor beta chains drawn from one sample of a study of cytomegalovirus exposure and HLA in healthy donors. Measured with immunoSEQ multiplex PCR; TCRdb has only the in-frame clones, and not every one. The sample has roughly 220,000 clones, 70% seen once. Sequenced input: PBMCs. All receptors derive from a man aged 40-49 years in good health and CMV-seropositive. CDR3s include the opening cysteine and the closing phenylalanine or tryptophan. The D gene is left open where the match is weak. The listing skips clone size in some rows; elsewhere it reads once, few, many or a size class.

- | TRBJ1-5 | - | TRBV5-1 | TGCGCCAGCAGCTCGGAGGGAAATCAGCCCCAGCATTTT | CASSSEGNQPQHF
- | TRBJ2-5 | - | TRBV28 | TGTGCCAGCCTGGAGGGCGGGATGGAGACCCAGTACTTC | CASLEGGMETQYF
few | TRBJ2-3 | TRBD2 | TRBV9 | TGTGCCAGCAGCGTAGGTGGCGGGGGGGGGACAGATACGCAGTATTTT | CASSVGGGGGTDTQYF
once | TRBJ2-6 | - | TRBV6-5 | TGTGCCAGCAGTTACAGGGGATCTGGGGCCAACGTCCTGACTTTC | CASSYRGSGANVLTF
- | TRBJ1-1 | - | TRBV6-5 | TGTGCCAGCAGTTACAACAGGGCGAGGAACACTGAAGCTTTCTTT | CASSYNRARNTEAFF
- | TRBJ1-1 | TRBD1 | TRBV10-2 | TGCGCCAGCAGTGAAGCCTTGAACAGGGGAATCACTGAAGCTTTCTTT | CASSEALNRGITEAFF
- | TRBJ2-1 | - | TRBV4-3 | TGCGCCAGCAGCCAAGAGAGGGCGAATGAGCAGTTCTTC | CASSQERANEQFF
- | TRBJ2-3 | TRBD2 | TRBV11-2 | TGTGCCAGCAGCTCGGGGGGGTTCACAGATACGCAGTATTTT | CASSSGGFTDTQYF
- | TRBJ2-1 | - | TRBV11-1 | TGTGCCAGCAGCTTAGCGGAGGGGACGGGGCAAAATGAGCAGTTCTTC | CASSLAEGTGQNEQFF
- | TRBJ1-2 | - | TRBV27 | TGTGCCAGCAGTGCTTTCGGGATCACCCTCTATGGCTACACCTTC | CASSAFGITLYGYTF
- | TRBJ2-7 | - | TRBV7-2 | TGTGCCAGCAGCTTCCAACTAGACTATCGAACAAACACACCCTACGAGCAGTACTTC | CASSFQLDYRTNTPYEQYF
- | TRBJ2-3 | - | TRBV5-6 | TGTGCCAGCAGCTGGACAGAGTCTTTCACAGATACGCAGTATTTT | CASSWTESFTDTQYF
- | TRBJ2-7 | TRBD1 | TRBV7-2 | TGTGCCAGCAGCTTAGGGGACAGGGAATACGAGCAGTACTTC | CASSLGDREYEQYF
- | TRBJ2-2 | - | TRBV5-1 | TGCGCCAGCACTCTCCGGGGCGGGGAGCTGTTTTTT | CASTLRGGELFF
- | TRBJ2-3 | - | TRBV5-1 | TGCGCCAGCAGCTTGGAGGGGGGGAGCACAGATACGCAGTATTTT | CASSLEGGSTDTQYF
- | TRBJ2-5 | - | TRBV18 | TGTGCCAGCTCACTCTTCGGGTCGCAAGAGACCCAGTACTTC | CASSLFGSQETQYF
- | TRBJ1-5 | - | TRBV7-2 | TGTGCCAGCAGCTTATCGGGAACGGGGCAGCCCCAGCATTTT | CASSLSGTGQPQHF
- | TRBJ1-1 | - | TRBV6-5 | TGTGCCAGCGGACCGACAGAGTCGAACACTGAAGCTTTCTTT | CASGPTESNTEAFF
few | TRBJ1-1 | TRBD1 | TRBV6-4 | TGTGCCAGCAGTGAAACAGGGGAAAACACTGAAGCTTTCTTT | CASSETGENTEAFF
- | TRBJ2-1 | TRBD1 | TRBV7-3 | TGTGCCAGCAGCGTCAGGGGGAAACGAAACAATGAGCAGTTCTTC | CASSVRGKRNNEQFF
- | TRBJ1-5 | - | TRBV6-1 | TGTGCCAGCCTTCCGGACAGCCCTAATCAGCCCCAGCATTTT | CASLPDSPNQPQHF
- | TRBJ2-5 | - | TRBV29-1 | TGCAGCGTTGAAGATGGAAGGGGCAGAAAGACCCAGTACTTC | CSVEDGRGRKTQYF
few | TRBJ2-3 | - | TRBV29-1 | TGCAGCGTTAGCGTTCTCGGGACAGATACGCAGTATTTT | CSVSVLGTDTQYF
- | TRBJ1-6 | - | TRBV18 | TGTGCCAGCTCACCCCGGATGATAGGAGATTCACCCCTCCACTTT | CASSPRMIGDSPLHF
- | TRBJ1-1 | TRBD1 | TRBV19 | TGTGCCAGTAGTATAGGCCTCAGCGACAGGGATGGTGTTGCTTTCTTT | CASSIGLSDRDGVAFF
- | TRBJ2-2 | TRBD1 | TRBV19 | TGTGCCAGTATCCGCAGGGACAGGGGGCCGGTCGGGGAGCTGTTTTTT | CASIRRDRGPVGELFF
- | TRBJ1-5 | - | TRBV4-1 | TGCGCCAGCAGCCATGACTTTCGTCAGCCCCAGCATTTT | CASSHDFRQPQHF
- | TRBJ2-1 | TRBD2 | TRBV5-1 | TGCGCCAGCAGCTTAGGGTTAGCGGGGGGGACGTTCAATGAGCAGTTCTTC | CASSLGLAGGTFNEQFF
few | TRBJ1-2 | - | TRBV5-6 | TGTGCCAGCAGGCGGGGTATGACTAACTATGGCTACACCTTC | CASRRGMTNYGYTF
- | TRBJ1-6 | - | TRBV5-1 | TGCGCCAGCCACCCAGAGGGCTCCTATAATTCACCCCTCCACTTT | CASHPEGSYNSPLHF
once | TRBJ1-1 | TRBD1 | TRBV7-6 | TGTGCCAGCAGCCCTGGGACAGGGGGGAACACTGAAGCTTTCTTT | CASSPGTGGNTEAFF
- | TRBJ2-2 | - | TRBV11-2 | TGTGCCAGCAGCCCCCCGACGCGGGCCGGGGAGCTGTTTTTT | CASSPPTRAGELFF
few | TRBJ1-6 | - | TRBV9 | TGTGCCAGCAGCGTAACGGGTTCGGATTCACCCCTCCACTTT | CASSVTGSDSPLHF